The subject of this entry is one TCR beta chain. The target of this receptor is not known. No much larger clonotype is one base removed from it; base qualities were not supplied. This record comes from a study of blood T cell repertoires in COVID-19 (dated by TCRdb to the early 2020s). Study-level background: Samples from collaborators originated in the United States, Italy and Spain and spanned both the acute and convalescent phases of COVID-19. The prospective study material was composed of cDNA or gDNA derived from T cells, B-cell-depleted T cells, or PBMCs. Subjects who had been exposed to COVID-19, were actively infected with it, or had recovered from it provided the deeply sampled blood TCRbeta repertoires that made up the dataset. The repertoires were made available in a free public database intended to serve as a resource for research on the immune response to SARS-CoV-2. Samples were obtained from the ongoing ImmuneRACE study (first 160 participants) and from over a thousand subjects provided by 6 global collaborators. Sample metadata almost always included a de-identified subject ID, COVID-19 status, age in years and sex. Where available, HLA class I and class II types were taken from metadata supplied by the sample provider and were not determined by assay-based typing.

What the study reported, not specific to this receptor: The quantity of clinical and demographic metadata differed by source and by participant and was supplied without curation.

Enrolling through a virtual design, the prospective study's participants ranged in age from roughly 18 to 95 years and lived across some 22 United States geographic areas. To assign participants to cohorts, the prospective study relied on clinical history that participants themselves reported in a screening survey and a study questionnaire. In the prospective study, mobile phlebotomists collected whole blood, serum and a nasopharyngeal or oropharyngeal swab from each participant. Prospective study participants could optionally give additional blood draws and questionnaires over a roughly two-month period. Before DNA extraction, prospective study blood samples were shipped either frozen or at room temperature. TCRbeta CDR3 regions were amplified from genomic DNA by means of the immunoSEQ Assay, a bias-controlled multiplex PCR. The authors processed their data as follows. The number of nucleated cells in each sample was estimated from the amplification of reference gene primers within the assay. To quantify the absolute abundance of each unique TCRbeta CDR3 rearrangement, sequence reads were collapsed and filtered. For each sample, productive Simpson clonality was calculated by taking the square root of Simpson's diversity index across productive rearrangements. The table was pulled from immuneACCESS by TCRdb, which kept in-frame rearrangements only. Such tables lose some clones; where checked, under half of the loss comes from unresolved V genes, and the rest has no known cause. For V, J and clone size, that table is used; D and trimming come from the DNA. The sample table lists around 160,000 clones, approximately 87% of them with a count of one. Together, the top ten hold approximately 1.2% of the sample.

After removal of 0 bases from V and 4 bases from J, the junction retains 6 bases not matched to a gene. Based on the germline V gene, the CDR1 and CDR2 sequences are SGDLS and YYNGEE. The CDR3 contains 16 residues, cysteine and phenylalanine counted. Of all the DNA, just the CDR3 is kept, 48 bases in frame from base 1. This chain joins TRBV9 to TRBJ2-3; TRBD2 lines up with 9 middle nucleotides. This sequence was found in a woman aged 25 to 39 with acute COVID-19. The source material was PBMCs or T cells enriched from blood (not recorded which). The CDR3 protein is CASSVGSGRIADTQYF. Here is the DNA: TGTGCCAGCAGCGTAGGTAGCGGGAGAATAGCAGATACGCAGTATTTT.